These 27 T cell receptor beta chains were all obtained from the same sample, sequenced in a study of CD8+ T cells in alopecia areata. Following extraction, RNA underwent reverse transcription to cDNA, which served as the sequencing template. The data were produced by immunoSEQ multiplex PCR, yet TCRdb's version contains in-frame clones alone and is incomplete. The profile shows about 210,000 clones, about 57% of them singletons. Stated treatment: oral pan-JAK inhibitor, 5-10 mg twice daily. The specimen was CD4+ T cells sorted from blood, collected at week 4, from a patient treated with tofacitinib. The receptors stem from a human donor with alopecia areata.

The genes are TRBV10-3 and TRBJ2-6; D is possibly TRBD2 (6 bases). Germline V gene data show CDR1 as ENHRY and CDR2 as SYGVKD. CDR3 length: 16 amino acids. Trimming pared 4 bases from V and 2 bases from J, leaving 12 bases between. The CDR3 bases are TGTGCCATCAGTGGGGGACTCGCCCCTGGGGCCAACGTCCTGACTTTC. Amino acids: CAISGGLAPGANVLTF.

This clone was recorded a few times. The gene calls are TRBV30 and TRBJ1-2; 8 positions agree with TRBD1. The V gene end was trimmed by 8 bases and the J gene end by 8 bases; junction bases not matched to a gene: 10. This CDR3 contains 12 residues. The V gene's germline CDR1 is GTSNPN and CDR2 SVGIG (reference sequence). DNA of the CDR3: TGTGCCAGATTCCAGGGGGCCGGGGGCTACACCTTC. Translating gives CARFQGAGGYTF.

CDR3 nucleotide sequence: TGTGCCTGGAGTGCCCAACCACGACGACAGGCGCTGTACTATGGCTACACCTTC. Translation: CAWSAQPRRQALYYGYTF. This rearrangement joins TRBV30 to TRBJ1-2, with D perhaps TRBD1 (6 bases). Trimming stripped 1 base from V and 3 bases from J, with 24 bases between. From germline, CDR1 is GTSNPN and CDR2 SVGIG (reference sequence). The length of the CDR3 is 18 residues.

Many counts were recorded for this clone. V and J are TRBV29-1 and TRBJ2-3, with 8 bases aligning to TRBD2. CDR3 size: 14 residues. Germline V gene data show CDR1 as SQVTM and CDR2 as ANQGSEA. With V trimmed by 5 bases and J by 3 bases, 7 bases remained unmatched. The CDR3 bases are TGCAGCGTTCGCGGCGGGGGGAGTACAGATACGCAGTATTTT. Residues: CSVRGGGSTDTQYF.

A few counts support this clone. CDR3 loop: CSAHRGSADTQYF. The DNA for the CDR3 is TGCAGCGCCCACAGGGGGAGCGCAGATACGCAGTATTTT. The V call is TRBV29-1, the J call TRBJ2-3; 8 nucleotides agree with TRBD1. Germline V gene data show CDR1 as SQVTM and CDR2 as ANQGSEA. The V segment lost 7 bases and the J segment 4 bases; nucleotides outside the gene matches: 7. This CDR3 is built from 13 residues.

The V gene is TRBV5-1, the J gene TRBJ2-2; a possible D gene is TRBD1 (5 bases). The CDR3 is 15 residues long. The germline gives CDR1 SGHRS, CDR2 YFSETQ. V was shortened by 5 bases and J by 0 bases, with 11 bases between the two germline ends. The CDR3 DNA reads TGCGCCAGCAGATACAGGAACCCGAACACCGGGGAGCTGTTTTTT. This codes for CASRYRNPNTGELFF.

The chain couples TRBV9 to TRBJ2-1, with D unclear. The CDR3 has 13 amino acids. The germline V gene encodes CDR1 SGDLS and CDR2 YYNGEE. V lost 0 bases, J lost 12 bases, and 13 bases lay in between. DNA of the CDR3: TGTGCCAGCAGCGTAGGTGGACCAACGGCGCAGTTCTTC. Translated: CASSVGGPTAQFF.

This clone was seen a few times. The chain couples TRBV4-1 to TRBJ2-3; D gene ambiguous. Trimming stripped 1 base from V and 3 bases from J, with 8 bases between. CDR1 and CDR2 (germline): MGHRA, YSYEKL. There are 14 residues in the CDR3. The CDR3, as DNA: TGCGCCAGCAGCCAAGTCCTACAAACAGATACGCAGTATTTT. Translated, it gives CASSQVLQTDTQYF.

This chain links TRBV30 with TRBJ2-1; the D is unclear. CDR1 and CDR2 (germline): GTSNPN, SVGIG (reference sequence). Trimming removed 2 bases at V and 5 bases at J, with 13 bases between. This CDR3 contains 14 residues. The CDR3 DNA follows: TGTGCCTGGAGTAGAGCCCCATTGAACAATGAGCAGTTCTTC. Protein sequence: CAWSRAPLNNEQFF.

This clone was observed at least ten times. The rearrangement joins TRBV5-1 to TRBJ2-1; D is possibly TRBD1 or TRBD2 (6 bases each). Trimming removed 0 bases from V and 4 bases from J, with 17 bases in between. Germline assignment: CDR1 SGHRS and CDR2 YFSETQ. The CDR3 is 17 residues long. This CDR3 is CASSLAGGSRSYNEQFF. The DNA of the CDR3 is TGCGCCAGCAGCTTGGCCGGGGGCTCCCGCTCATACAATGAGCAGTTCTTC. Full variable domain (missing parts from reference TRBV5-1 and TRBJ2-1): KAGVTQTPRYLIKTRGQQVTLSCSPISGHRSVSWYQQTPGQGLQFLFEYFSETQRNKGNFPGRFSGRQFSNSRSEMNVSTLELGDSALYLCASSLAGGSRSYNEQFFGPGTRLTVL.

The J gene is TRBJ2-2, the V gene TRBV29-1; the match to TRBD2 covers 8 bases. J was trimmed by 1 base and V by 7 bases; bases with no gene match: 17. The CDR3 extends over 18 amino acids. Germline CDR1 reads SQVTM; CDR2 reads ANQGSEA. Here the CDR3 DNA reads TGCAGCGCCCATATTTCCGATCGGGGGGGTTTGAACACCGGGGAGCTGTTTTTT. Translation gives CSAHISDRGGLNTGELFF.

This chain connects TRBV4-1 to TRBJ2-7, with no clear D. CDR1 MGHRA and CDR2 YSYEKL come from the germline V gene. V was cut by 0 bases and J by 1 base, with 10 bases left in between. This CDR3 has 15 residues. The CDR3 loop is CASSQDSQTSYEQYF. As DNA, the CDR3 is TGCGCCAGCAGCCAAGATTCCCAGACGTCCTACGAGCAGTACTTC.

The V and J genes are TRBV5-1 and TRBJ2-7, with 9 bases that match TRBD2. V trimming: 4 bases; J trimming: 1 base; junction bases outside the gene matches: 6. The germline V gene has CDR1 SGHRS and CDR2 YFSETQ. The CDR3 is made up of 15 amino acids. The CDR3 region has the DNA TGCGCCAGCAGCACTGGCGGGGGGGAGTCCTACGAGCAGTACTTC. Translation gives CASSTGGGESYEQYF.

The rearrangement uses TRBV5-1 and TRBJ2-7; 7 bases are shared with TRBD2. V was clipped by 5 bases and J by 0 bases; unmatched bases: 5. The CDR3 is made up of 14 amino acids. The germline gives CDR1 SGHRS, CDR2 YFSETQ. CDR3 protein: CASRNTGGSYEQYF. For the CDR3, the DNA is TGCGCCAGCAGAAACACGGGGGGCTCCTACGAGCAGTACTTC.

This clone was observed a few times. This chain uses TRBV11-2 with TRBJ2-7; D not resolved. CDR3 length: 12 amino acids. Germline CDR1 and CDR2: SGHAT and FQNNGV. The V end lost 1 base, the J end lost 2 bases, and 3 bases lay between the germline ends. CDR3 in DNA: TGTGCCAGCAGCTTAGCGCCCTACGAGCAGTACTTC. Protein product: CASSLAPYEQYF.

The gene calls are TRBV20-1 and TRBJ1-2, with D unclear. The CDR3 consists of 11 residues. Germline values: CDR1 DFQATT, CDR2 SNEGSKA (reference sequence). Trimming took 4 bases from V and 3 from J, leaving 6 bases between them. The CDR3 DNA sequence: TGCAGTGCTACGTCAGACTATGGCTACACCTTC. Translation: CSATSDYGYTF.

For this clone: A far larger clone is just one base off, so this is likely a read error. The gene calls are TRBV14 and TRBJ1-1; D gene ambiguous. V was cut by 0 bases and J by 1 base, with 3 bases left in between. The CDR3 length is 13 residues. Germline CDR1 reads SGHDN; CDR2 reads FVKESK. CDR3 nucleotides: TGTGCCAGCAGCCAAGACAGGAACACTGAAGCTTTCTTT. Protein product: CASSQDRNTEAFF. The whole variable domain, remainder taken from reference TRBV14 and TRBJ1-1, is EAGVTQFPSHSVIEKGQTVTLRCDPISGHDNLYWYRRVMGKEIKFLLHFVKESKQDESGMPNNRFLAERTGGTYSTLKVQPAELEDSGVYFCASSQDRNTEAFFGQGTRLTVV.

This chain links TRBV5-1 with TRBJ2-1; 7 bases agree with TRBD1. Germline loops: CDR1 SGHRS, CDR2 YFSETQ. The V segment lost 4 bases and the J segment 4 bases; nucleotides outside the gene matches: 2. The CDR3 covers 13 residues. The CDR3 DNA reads TGCGCCAGCAGCCCGACAGGGTACAATGAGCAGTTCTTC. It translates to CASSPTGYNEQFF.

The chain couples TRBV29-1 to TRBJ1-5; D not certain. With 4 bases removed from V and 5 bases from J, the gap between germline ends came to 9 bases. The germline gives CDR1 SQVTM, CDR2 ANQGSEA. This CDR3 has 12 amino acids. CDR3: CSVGEDDQPQHF. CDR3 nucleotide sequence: TGCAGCGTTGGCGAAGATGATCAGCCCCAGCATTTT.

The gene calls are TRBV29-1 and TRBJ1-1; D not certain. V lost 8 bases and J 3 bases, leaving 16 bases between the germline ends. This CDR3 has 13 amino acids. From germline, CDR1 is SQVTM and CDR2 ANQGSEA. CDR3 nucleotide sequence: TGCAGCCCCCGGACGGTTGGTGACACTGAAGCTTTCTTT. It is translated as CSPRTVGDTEAFF.

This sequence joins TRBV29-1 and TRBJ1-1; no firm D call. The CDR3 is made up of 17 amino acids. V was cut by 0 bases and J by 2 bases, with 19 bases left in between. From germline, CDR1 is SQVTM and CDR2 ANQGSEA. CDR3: CSVEDRSSPRSNTEAFF. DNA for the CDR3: TGCAGCGTTGAAGATCGATCCTCTCCTAGGTCCAACACTGAAGCTTTCTTT.

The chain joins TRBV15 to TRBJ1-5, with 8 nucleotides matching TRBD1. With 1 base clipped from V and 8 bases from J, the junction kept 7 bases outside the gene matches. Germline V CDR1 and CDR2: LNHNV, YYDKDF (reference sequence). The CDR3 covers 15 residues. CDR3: CATSRVAGGAEPQHF. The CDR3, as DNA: TGTGCCACCAGCAGAGTGGCAGGGGGCGCGGAGCCCCAGCATTTT. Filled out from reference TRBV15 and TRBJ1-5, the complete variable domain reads DAMVIQNPRYQVTQFGKPVTLSCSQTLNHNVMYWYQQKSSQAPKLLFHYYDKDFNNEADTPDNFQSRRPNTSFCFLDIRSPGLGDTAMYLCATSRVAGGAEPQHFGDGTRLSIL.

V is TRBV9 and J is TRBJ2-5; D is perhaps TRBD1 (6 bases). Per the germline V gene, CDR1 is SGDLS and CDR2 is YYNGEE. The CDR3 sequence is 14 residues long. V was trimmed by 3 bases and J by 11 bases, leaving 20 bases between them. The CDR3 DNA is TGTGCCAGCAGCGCTTTTCTGGGGGCTGGAGAGCAGTACTTC. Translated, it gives CASSAFLGAGEQYF.

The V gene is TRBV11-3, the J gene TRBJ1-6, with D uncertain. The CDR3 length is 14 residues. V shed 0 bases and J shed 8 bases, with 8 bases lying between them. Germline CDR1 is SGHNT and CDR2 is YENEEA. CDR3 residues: CASSLEGVDSPLHF. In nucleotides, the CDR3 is TGTGCCAGCAGCTTAGAGGGCGTGGATTCACCCCTCCACTTT. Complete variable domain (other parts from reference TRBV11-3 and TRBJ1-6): EAGVVQSPRYKIIEKKQPVAFWCNPISGHNTLYWYLQNLGQGPELLIRYENEEAVDDSQLPKDRFSAERLKGVDSTLKIQPAELGDSAVYLCASSLEGVDSPLHFGNGTRLTVT.

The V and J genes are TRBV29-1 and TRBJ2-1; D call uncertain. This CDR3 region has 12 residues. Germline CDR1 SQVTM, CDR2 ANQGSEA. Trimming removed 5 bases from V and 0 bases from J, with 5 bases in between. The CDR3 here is CSVQISYNEQFF. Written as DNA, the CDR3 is TGCAGCGTTCAGATCTCCTACAATGAGCAGTTCTTC.

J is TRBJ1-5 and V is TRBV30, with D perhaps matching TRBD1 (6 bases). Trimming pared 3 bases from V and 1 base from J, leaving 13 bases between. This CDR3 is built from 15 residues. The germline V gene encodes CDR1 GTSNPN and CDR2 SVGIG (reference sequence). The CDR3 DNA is TGTGCCTGGAGAGCGCCGGGGGCCAGCAATCAGCCCCAGCATTTT. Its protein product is CAWRAPGASNQPQHF.

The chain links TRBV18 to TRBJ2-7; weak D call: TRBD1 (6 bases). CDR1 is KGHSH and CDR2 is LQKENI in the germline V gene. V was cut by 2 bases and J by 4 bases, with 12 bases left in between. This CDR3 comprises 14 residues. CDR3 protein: CASSPRQDGYEQYF. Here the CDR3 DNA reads TGTGCCAGCTCACCAAGACAGGACGGATACGAGCAGTACTTC.